This T cell receptor (beta chain) was captured in a study of blood T cell repertoires in COVID-19. The wider study: The study drew acute and convalescent COVID-19 samples from the United States, Italy and Spain. PBMCs, B-cell-depleted T cells, or T cells were the source of the cDNA or gDNA that made up the material.

The V gene's germline CDR1 is SGHDT and CDR2 YYEEEE. The V end was cut by 0 bases, the J end by 1 base, with 5 bases between. The CDR3 is made up of 15 amino acids. Original analysis: The assay estimated nucleated cells by amplifying reference gene primers. TCRdb's copy holds only in-frame clones and misses some; the assay was immunoSEQ multiplex PCR. V, J and clone size were drawn from that table, and D and trimming were deduced from the DNA. This table has hundreds of thousands of clones, just under 90% appearing once. Enrolled during active infection, Seattle patients were then followed longitudinally.

The sequenced material came from peripheral blood. The rearrangement joins TRBV5-6 to TRBJ2-6; D is unclear. The TCR was taken from a woman aged 25-40 years with COVID-19, enrolled during active disease. DNA of the CDR3: TGTGCCAGCAGCTTGGCCAGTTCTGGGGCCAACGTCCTGACTTTC. Amino acids: CASSLASSGANVLTF. Using reference TRBV5-6 and TRBJ2-6 for the parts outside the CDR3, the full variable domain is DAGVTQSPTHLIKTRGQQVTLRCSPKSGHDTVSWYQQALGQGPQFIFQYYEEEERQRGNFPDRFSGHQFPNYSSELNVNALLLGDSALYLCASSLASSGANVLTFGAGSRLTVL.